The 2 T cell receptor beta chains given below trace back to one sample, sequenced in a study of post-analysis software for immune sequencing data. Regarding the study as a whole: A handful of TRBV segments were significantly more frequent in patients than in controls. TRBV5-6, TRBV5-1 and TRBV20-1 were among these segments.

Included in the TCR beta cDNA libraries were unique molecular identifiers. In TCRdb, the PCR reads were re-called with MiXCR into one record per CDR3 protein. The table shows about 820,000 distinct CDR3 sequences, with 53% occurring only once. Their antigens remain unidentified. What was sequenced was blood. The source of these receptors is a girl aged 10-17 years with multiple sclerosis.

This chain joins TRBV6-5 and TRBJ2-1; TRBD2 agrees at 14 bases. The CDR3 runs 16 residues. Germline V CDR1 and CDR2: MNHEY, SVGAGI. V was pared by 2 bases and J by 6 bases, with 3 bases of the junction left unmatched. The CDR3 reads CASSYRGTSGSNEQFF. CDR3 DNA: TGTGCCAGCAGTTACCGAGGGACTAGCGGGAGCAATGAGCAGTTCTTC.

This clonotype was counted a few times. The chain is built from TRBV5-1 and TRBJ2-1, with D perhaps being TRBD1 or TRBD2 (6 bases each). The length of the CDR3 is 14 residues. With 7 bases removed from V and 5 bases from J, the gap between germline ends came to 16 bases. Germline V CDR1 and CDR2: SGHRS, YFSETQ. The CDR3 DNA is TGCGCCAGCCGATTGGAGGGGGTGGACAATGAGCAGTTCTTC. This encodes CASRLEGVDNEQFF.